A selection of T cell receptor beta chains follows, all from one sample in a study of Ad26.COV2.S vaccination and SARS-CoV-2 variants. Assay used: immunoSEQ multiplex PCR; TCRdb lists only in-frame clones, some missing. The repertoire holds 380,000 or so clones, with 80% to 90% as singletons. The sample here was peripheral blood, taken in a trial of Ad26.COV2.S vaccine versus placebo. The receptors here all came from a person aged 18-65 years who received the Ad26.COV2.S COVID-19 vaccine or a placebo. Each CDR3 is given with its conserved first and last residue. Fields, in order: CDR3 length, V gene, CDR3 protein.

>14|TRBV15
CATSREKGDYEQYF
>13|TRBV7-2
CASSLSVSSPLHF
>17|TRBV6-2/TRBV6-3
CASSSRSQGASRTEAFF
>15|TRBV7-6
CASSSPGTENTEAFF
>12|TRBV30
CAWLRLFYEQYF
>11|TRBV3-1/TRBV3-2
CASSRVYEQYF
>11|TRBV7-2
CASSLADTQYF
>16|TRBV3-1/TRBV3-2
CASSPASGGAYYEQFF
>16|TRBV2
CASSDPSRFPYNEQFF
>16|TRBV6-1
CASSARESGRAREQFF
>15|TRBV5-4
CASSSKITSVGELFF
>18|TRBV18
CASSRLGTSGGDSYEQYF
>15|TRBV6-2/TRBV6-3
CASSYSVPQTYGYTF
>14|TRBV7-2
CASSLPTGSETQYF
>15|TRBV5-1
CASSIPSGGGMSQYF
>14|TRBV3-1/TRBV3-2
CASSQRHTGETQYF
>12|TRBV6-5
CASSRDRYGYTF
>15|TRBV29-1
CSVERGRGGQETQYF
>14|TRBV27
CASSPLSLVGEQYF
>14|TRBV10-2
CASSERVSIRGAFF
>15|TRBV7-9
CASSLGAGGWYEQYF
>14|TRBV5-1
CASSLGGSENIQYF
>17|TRBV5-6
CASSLMYTEISTDTQYF
>18|TRBV5-4
CASSWAGGAGGPFNIQYF
>13|TRBV19
CASSPGVRVGYTF
>12|TRBV6-5
CASSYMDSPLHF
>14|TRBV9
CASSFSGLAVEQYF
>17|TRBV5-5
CASSLGSGLAGTYEQYF